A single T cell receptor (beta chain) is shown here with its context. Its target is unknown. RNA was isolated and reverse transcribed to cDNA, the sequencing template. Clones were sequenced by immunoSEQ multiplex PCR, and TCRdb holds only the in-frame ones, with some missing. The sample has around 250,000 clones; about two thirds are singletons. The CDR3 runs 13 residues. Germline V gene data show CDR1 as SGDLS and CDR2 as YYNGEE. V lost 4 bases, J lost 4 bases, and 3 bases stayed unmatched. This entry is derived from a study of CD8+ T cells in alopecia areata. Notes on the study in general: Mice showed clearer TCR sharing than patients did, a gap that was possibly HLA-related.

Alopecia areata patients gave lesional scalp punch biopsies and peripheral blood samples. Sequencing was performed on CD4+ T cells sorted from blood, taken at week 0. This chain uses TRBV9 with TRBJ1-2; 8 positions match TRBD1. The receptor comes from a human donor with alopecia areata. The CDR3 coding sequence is TGTGCCAGCAGCCAGGGGGCGGGCTATGGCTACACCTTC. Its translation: CASSQGAGYGYTF.